A single sample gave rise to the 24 T cell receptor beta chains below, sequenced in a study of T cell changes during pregnancy in multiple sclerosis (dated 2019 in TCRdb). Library preparation employed the immunoSEQ multiplex PCR assay. Not all clones reach the TCRdb copy of this immuneACCESS table, which keeps in-frame sequences only. Checked studies attribute under half of the gap to unresolved V genes and leave the rest unexplained. This sample has roughly 30,000 clones in its table, and 90% to 95% of those were observed once. The ten largest account for around 0.42% of the sample. The material sequenced was CD4+ T cells from peripheral blood mononuclear cells, taken in the second trimester of pregnancy. The source of these receptors is a female donor with multiple sclerosis, enrolled in a pregnancy study.

This clone was counted between two and nine times. This chain joins TRBV5-6 and TRBJ2-5; D is unresolved. Germline V gives CDR1 SGHDT, CDR2 YYEEEE. Trimming cost V 2 bases and J 4 bases, with 9 bases left between them. This CDR3 contains 13 residues. The CDR3 DNA follows: TGTGCCAGCAGCTTACGTACCGGAGAGACCCAGTACTTC. Protein: CASSLRTGETQYF. Full variable domain (missing parts from reference TRBV5-6 and TRBJ2-5): DAGVTQSPTHLIKTRGQQVTLRCSPKSGHDTVSWYQQALGQGPQFIFQYYEEEERQRGNFPDRFSGHQFPNYSSELNVNALLLGDSALYLCASSLRTGETQYFGPGTRLLVL.

The genes are TRBV11-2 and TRBJ2-7, with 7 bases that match TRBD2. Losses at the gene ends were 1 base for V and 5 bases for J; bases not matched to a gene: 11. The CDR3 is 16 amino acids. Germline lookup yields CDR1 SGHAT and CDR2 FQNNGV. In DNA, the CDR3 is TGTGCCAGCAGCTTAGTGCGGACTAGGAGTAGGGACGAGCAGTACTTC. Encoded protein: CASSLVRTRSRDEQYF.

The chain is built from TRBV9 and TRBJ1-6, with a weak D call TRBD1 (6 bases). V shed 3 bases and J shed 2 bases, with 9 bases lying between them. CDR3 length: 15 amino acids. The V gene's germline CDR1 is SGDLS and CDR2 YYNGEE. The CDR3 spells CASSEHRAYNSPLHF. CDR3 DNA sequence: TGTGCCAGCAGCGAGCACAGGGCCTATAATTCACCCCTCCACTTT.

In DNA form, the CDR3 reads TGTGCCAGTAGTCCCAGGGGAATAGGCAATCAGCCCCAGCATTTT. Protein product: CASSPRGIGNQPQHF. The chain has TRBV19 and TRBJ1-5; possibly TRBD1 for D (6 bases). The germline V and J ends were trimmed by 5 bases and 2 bases, with 13 bases remaining between them. The CDR3 loop spans 15 amino acids. CDR1 and CDR2 from the germline V gene are LNHDA and SQIVND (reference sequence).

The chain employs TRBV5-1 and TRBJ2-3; 10 positions match TRBD2. V was pared by 4 bases and J by 8 bases, with 7 bases of the junction left unmatched. The germline V gene has CDR1 SGHRS and CDR2 YFSETQ. The CDR3 runs 14 residues. CDR3 residues: CASSPGTSAGTQYF. For the CDR3, the DNA is TGCGCCAGCAGCCCGGGGACTAGCGCGGGTACGCAGTATTTT.

The chain recombines TRBV4-1 with TRBJ2-1, with TRBD2 matching over 13 bases. Germline V gene data show CDR1 as MGHRA and CDR2 as YSYEKL. Trimming at V came to 4 bases and at J to 6 bases, leaving 3 bases not matched to a gene. The CDR3 runs 15 residues. The CDR3 bases are TGCGCCAGCAGCCCGGGACTAGCGGGATTCAATGAGCAGTTCTTC. Translating gives CASSPGLAGFNEQFF.

The genes are TRBV5-1 and TRBJ2-1; TRBD2 matches at 10 bases. V lost 0 bases and J lost 2; bases outside the gene matches: 5. In germline, CDR1 is SGHRS, CDR2 YFSETQ. CDR3 length equals 17 residues. The chain's CDR3 is CASSLARTSGTYNEQFF. The CDR3 coding sequence is TGCGCCAGCAGCTTGGCACGGACTAGCGGAACCTACAATGAGCAGTTCTTC.

This clone has a single count. J is TRBJ2-5 and V is TRBV5-5; 8 bases are shared with TRBD1. Germline CDR1 reads SGHKS; CDR2 reads YYEKEE (reference sequence). This CDR3 is 15 amino acids long. V lost 0 bases and J lost 5; bases outside the gene matches: 6. CDR3 protein: CASSLGTGGLETQYF. CDR3 sequence (DNA): TGTGCCAGCAGCTTGGGCACAGGGGGTTTGGAGACCCAGTACTTC.

The chain links TRBV7-2 to TRBJ2-7; 10 bases agree with TRBD1. The CDR3 has 14 residues. Per germline, CDR1 SGHTA and CDR2 FQGNSA. Trimming removed 6 bases from V and 3 bases from J; junction bases left unmatched: 5. CDR3: CASRETGGHYEQYF. The CDR3 bases are TGTGCCAGCAGAGAGACAGGGGGCCACTACGAGCAGTACTTC. Based on the CDR3 plus reference TRBV7-2 and TRBJ2-7, the full variable domain is GAGVSQSPSNKVTEKGKDVELRCDPISGHTALYWYRQSLGQGLEFLIYFQGNSAPDKSGLPSDRFSAERTGGSVSTLTIQRTQQEDSAVYLCASRETGGHYEQYFGPGTRLTVT.

This clone has a handful of counts. This chain connects TRBV6-1 to TRBJ2-1; 12 bases agree with TRBD1. This CDR3 has 15 amino acids. Germline V gene data show CDR1 as MNHNS and CDR2 as SASEGT. V gave up 4 bases and J gave up 8 bases; unmatched junction bases: 6. CDR3 DNA: TGTGCCAGCAGTGTGGGACAGGGGGCTTTCGATGAGCAGTTCTTC. This encodes CASSVGQGAFDEQFF.

This clone was seen more than once but under ten times. This chain connects TRBV29-1 to TRBJ1-1, with TRBD1 identical over 7 bases. The germline CDR1 and CDR2 sequences are SQVTM and ANQGSEA. V gave up 3 bases and J gave up 7 bases; unmatched junction bases: 11. The CDR3 has 14 amino acids. The CDR3 DNA is TGCAGCGTTGATAAGGGGGCCAGGGGCCGTGAAGCTTTCTTT. Its protein product is CSVDKGARGREAFF.

V is TRBV2 and J is TRBJ2-1; the D gene is possibly TRBD2 (5 bases). The CDR3 length is 15 residues. Trimming took 6 bases from V and 0 from J, leaving 12 bases between them. Germline values: CDR1 SNHLY, CDR2 FYNNEI. The CDR3 loop is CASRRERSSYNEQFF. CDR3 sequence (DNA): TGTGCCAGCAGGAGGGAGAGGAGCTCCTACAATGAGCAGTTCTTC.

The gene calls are TRBV6-1 and TRBJ1-4; 7 nucleotides align to TRBD1. This CDR3 is built from 15 residues. Germline V CDR1 and CDR2: MNHNS, SASEGT. The junction had 7 bases not matched to a gene; V was cut back by 2 bases and J by 7 bases. This chain's CDR3 is CASSELTGLTEKLFF. CDR3 in DNA: TGTGCCAGCAGTGAACTGACAGGGTTGACTGAAAAACTGTTTTTT.

V is TRBV5-1 and J is TRBJ2-1, with unresolved D. Trimming shortened V by 2 bases and J by 2 bases, and 8 bases separated the two germline ends. From germline, CDR1 is SGHRS and CDR2 YFSETQ. This CDR3 spans 14 amino acids. CDR3 sequence (DNA): TGCGCCAGCAGCTTCAGCGCTACCTACAATGAGCAGTTCTTC. Translation gives CASSFSATYNEQFF. Combining the CDR3 with reference TRBV5-1 and TRBJ2-1 gives the whole variable domain KAGVTQTPRYLIKTRGQQVTLSCSPISGHRSVSWYQQTPGQGLQFLFEYFSETQRNKGNFPGRFSGRQFSNSRSEMNVSTLELGDSALYLCASSFSATYNEQFFGPGTRLTVL.

The chain couples TRBV5-1 to TRBJ2-3, with 8 bases that match TRBD2. Germline V gives CDR1 SGHRS, CDR2 YFSETQ. J lost 4 bases, V lost 1 base, and 8 bases had no gene match. The CDR3 is 16 amino acids. CDR3 bases: TGCGCCAGCAGCTTGCCAGCGGGAGTGGGCCCAGATACGCAGTATTTT. Amino acid sequence: CASSLPAGVGPDTQYF.

This rearrangement joins TRBV2 to TRBJ1-3; a weak D match, TRBD1 (5 bases). V was shortened by 3 bases and J by 2 bases, with 8 bases between the two germline ends. Germline V CDR1 and CDR2: SNHLY, FYNNEI. The CDR3 runs to 14 residues. The DNA for the CDR3 is TGTGCCAGCAGTGATGGAGGGGCTGGAAACACCATATATTTT. It translates to CASSDGGAGNTIYF.

V usage is TRBV27 and J usage is TRBJ2-7; TRBD1 matches at 9 bases. CDR1 is MNHEY, CDR2 SMNVEV, per germline (reference sequence). J gave up 6 bases and V 2 bases, and 8 bases lay outside the gene matches. The CDR3 is made up of 15 amino acids. CDR3 sequence: CASSLTGTGNPEQYF. In nucleotides, the CDR3 is TGTGCCAGCAGTTTAACCGGGACAGGGAACCCCGAGCAGTACTTC.

The chain joins TRBV29-1 to TRBJ2-2; 8 nucleotides line up with TRBD2. Trimming at V came to 6 bases and at J to 5 bases, leaving 8 bases not matched to a gene. In germline, CDR1 is SQVTM, CDR2 ANQGSEA. The CDR3 sequence is 14 residues long. Here the CDR3 DNA reads TGCAGCGTCGGGACTAGAGGGAGTACCGGGGAGCTGTTTTTT. Protein sequence: CSVGTRGSTGELFF.

The chain is built from TRBV12-5 and TRBJ2-7; TRBD2 might be the D (6 bases). The CDR3 loop spans 18 amino acids. The V gene's germline CDR1 is LGHNT and CDR2 FRNRAP. Trimming left V 0 bases short and J 1 base short, with 19 bases between. CDR3 residues: CASGLVLGREVYSYEQYF. The DNA for the CDR3 is TGTGCTAGTGGTTTGGTACTGGGCAGGGAGGTTTATTCCTACGAGCAGTACTTC.

This clone was picked up one time. The rearrangement uses TRBV7-2 and TRBJ1-2; 8 bases are shared with TRBD1. The CDR3 is made up of 13 amino acids. V lost 8 bases, J lost 2 bases, and 4 bases stayed unmatched. CDR1 and CDR2 from the germline V gene are SGHTA and FQGNSA. CDR3 bases: TGTGCCAGCGGTAGGGACAGGAACTATGGCTACACCTTC. This gives the protein CASGRDRNYGYTF.

The rearrangement links TRBV2 to TRBJ2-7; TRBD2 aligns across 15 bases. V lost 2 bases, J lost 7 bases, and 3 bases stayed unmatched. The CDR3 spans 15 residues. CDR1 is SNHLY, CDR2 FYNNEI, per germline. In DNA form, the CDR3 reads TGTGCCAGCAGTGAAAGGGGACTAGCGGGAGGTGAGCAGTACTTC. This codes for CASSERGLAGGEQYF.

V is TRBV30 and J is TRBJ2-1, with 9 bases lining up with TRBD2. There are 15 residues in the CDR3. The V gene's germline CDR1 is GTSNPN and CDR2 SVGIG (reference sequence). V was clipped by 0 bases and J by 6 bases; unmatched bases: 6. DNA for the CDR3: TGTGCCTGGAGTGTTAGGGCTAGCGGGATCAATGAGCAGTTCTTC. Translated, it gives CAWSVRASGINEQFF.

This rearrangement joins TRBV5-5 to TRBJ1-5; D not certain. CDR3 length: 15 residues. CDR1 SGHKS and CDR2 YYEKEE come from the germline V gene (reference sequence). The V end was cut by 2 bases, the J end by 3 bases, with 12 bases between. The CDR3 nucleotides are TGTGCCAGCAGCTTTAGCGACGGCATCAATCAGCCCCAGCATTTT. Translation: CASSFSDGINQPQHF.

This clone was observed a single time. This sequence joins TRBV19 and TRBJ2-5; perhaps TRBD2 as D (6 bases). The germline V gene has CDR1 LNHDA and CDR2 SQIVND (reference sequence). V was cut by 7 bases and J by 4 bases, with 16 bases left in between. This CDR3 has 14 amino acids. DNA of the CDR3: TGTGCCAGTACCCCCACGGGAGTACGAGAGACCCAGTACTTC. Encoded protein: CASTPTGVRETQYF.